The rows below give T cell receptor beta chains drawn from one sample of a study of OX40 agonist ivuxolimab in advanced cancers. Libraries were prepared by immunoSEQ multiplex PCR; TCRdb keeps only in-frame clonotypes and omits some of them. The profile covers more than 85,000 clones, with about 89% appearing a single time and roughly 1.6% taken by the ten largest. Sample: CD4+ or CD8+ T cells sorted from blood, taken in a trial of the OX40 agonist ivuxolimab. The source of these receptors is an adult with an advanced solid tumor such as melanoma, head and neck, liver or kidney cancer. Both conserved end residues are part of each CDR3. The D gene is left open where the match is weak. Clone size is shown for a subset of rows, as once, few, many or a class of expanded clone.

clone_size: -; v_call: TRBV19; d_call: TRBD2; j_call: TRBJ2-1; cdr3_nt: TGTGCCAGTAGTGCGCTAGCGGGAACCTACAATGAGCAGTTCTTC; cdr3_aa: CASSALAGTYNEQFF
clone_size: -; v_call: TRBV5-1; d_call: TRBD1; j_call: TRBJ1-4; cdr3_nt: TGCGCCAGCAGTGTTGGGGCCAAGGGGGCTGATGAAAAACTGTTTTTT; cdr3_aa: CASSVGAKGADEKLFF
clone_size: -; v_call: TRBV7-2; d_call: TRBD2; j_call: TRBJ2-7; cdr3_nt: TGTGCCAGCAGCTTCCCAGCGGGGTACGAGCAGTACTTC; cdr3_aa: CASSFPAGYEQYF
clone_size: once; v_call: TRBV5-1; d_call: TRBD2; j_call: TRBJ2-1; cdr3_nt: TGCGCCAGCAGCTTCGGGACTAGCCAGATTGATGAGCAGTTCTTC; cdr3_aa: CASSFGTSQIDEQFF
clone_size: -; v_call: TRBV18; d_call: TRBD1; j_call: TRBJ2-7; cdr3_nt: TGTGCCAGCTCACTGGGACAGGGGGTCTACGAGCAGTACTTC; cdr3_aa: CASSLGQGVYEQYF
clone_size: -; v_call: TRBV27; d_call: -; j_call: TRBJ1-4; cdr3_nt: TGTGCCAGCAGGACCCAACAGGGTCGGATCGGTGAAAAACTGTTTTTT; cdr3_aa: CASRTQQGRIGEKLFF
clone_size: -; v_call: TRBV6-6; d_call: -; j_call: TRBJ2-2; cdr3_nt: TGTGCCAGCAGTTACTCGAGTCCCACCGGGGAGCTGTTTTTT; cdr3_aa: CASSYSSPTGELFF
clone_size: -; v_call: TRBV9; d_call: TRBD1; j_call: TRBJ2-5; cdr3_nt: TGTGCCAGCAGCGTTCTAGGGACAGGGAGTGTAGAGACCCAGTACTTC; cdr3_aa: CASSVLGTGSVETQYF
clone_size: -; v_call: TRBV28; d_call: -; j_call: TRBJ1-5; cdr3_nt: TGTGCCAGCAGTTTCGTTCAGGGTGGACAGCCCCAGCATTTT; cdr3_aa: CASSFVQGGQPQHF
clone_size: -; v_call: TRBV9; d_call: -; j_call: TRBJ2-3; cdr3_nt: TGTGCCAGCAGCGTAGCTGACGGGAACCCCACAGATACGCAGTATTTT; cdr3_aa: CASSVADGNPTDTQYF
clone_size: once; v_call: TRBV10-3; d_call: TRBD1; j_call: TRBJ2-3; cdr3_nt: TGTGCCATCAGAATGGACAGGGCGACAGATACGCAGTATTTT; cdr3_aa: CAIRMDRATDTQYF
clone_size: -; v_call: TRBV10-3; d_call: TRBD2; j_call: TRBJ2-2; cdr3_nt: TGTGCCATCAGTGGGGGACTAGCGGCGGAGAGGGATGGGGCCGGGGAGCTGTTTTTT; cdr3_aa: CAISGGLAAERDGAGELFF
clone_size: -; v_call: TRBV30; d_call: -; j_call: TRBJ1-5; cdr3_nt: TGTGCCTGGAGTTTGGGATCTCAGAGATATCAGCCCCAGCATTTT; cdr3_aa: CAWSLGSQRYQPQHF
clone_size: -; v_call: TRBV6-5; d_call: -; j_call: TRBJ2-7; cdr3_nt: TGTGCCAGCAGAGAACTCGTTCGGTACGAGCAGTACTTC; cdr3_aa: CASRELVRYEQYF
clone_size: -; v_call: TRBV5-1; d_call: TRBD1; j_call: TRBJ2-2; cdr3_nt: TGCGCCAGCAGTATAGGACAGGGAAACACCGGGGAGCTGTTTTTT; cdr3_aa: CASSIGQGNTGELFF
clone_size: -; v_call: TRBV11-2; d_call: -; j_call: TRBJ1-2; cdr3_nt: TGTGCCAGCAGCTTAGTAAAGAACACAGTTCAAGGCTACACCTTC; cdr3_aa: CASSLVKNTVQGYTF
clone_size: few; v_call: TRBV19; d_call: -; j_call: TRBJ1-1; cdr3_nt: TGTGCCAGTAGTAACGACCCAGCCACTGAAGCTTTCTTT; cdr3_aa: CASSNDPATEAFF
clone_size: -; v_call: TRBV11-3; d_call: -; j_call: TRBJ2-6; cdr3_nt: TGTGCCAGCAGCTTAGGCGCGACTGGGGCCAACGTCCTGACTTTC; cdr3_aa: CASSLGATGANVLTF
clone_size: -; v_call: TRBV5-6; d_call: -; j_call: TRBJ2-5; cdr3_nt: TGTGCCAGCAGCAGCGGCTCGCCGGCCCAGTACTTC; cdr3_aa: CASSSGSPAQYF
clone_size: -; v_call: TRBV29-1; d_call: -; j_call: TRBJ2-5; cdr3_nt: TGCAGCGTTGGCGTGCCAGAACGGACCCAGTACTTC; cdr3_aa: CSVGVPERTQYF
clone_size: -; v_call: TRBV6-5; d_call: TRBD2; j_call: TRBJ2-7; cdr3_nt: TGTGCCAGCAGTTTAACCGGGACTAGCGGGAGCTACGAGCAGTACTTC; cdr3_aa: CASSLTGTSGSYEQYF
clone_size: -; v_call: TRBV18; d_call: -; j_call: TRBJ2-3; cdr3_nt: TGTGCCAGCTCACCACAGAACAGCTTCACAGATACGCAGTATTTT; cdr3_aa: CASSPQNSFTDTQYF
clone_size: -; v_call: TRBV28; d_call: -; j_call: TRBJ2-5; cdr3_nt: TGTGCCAGCAGTTCCCCTAGCGCACGGCAAGAGACCCAGTACTTC; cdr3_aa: CASSSPSARQETQYF
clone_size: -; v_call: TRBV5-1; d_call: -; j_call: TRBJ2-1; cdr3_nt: TGCGCCAGCAGCTTGGTTCGGAGCTCCTACAATGAGCAGTTCTTC; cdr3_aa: CASSLVRSSYNEQFF
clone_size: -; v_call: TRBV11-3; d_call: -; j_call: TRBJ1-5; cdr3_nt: TGTGCCAGCAGCATCGCGGGGGGTCAGCCCCAGCATTTT; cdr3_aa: CASSIAGGQPQHF
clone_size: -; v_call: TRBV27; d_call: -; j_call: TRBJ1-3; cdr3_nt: TGTGCCAGCAGCGGGGGCGGAAACACCATATATTTT; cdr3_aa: CASSGGGNTIYF
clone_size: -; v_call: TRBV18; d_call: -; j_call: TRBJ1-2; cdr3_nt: TGTGCCAGCTCAAGGGACGTCCATGGCTACACCTTC; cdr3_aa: CASSRDVHGYTF
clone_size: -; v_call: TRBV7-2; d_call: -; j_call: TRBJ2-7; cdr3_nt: TGTGCCAGCAGCTTACTTTCGGACGAGCAGTACTTC; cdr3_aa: CASSLLSDEQYF
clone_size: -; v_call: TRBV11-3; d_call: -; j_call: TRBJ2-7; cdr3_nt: TGTGCCAGCAGGGGCGGCTCCTACGAGCAGTACTTC; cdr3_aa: CASRGGSYEQYF
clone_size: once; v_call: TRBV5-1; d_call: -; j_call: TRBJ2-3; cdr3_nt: TGCGCCAGCAGCCGCCCTCTAGGGCAGGATCCCGCGGGCACAGATACGCAGTATTTT; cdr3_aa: CASSRPLGQDPAGTDTQYF
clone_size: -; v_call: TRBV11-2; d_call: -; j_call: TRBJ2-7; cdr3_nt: TGTGCCAGCAGCATATTGGCCACCCTTTCTGGTTACGAGCAGTACTTC; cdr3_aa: CASSILATLSGYEQYF
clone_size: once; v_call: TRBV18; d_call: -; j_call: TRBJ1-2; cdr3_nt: TGTGCCAGCTCACCGGACAGCAACTATGGCTACACCTTC; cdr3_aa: CASSPDSNYGYTF
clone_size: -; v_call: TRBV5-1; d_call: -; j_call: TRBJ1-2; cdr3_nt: TGCGCCAGCAGCCCGGGACGGCTCTATGGCTACACCTTC; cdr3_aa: CASSPGRLYGYTF
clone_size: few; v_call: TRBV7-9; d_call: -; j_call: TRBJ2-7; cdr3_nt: TGTGCCAGCAGCTTAAACCTGGGGGTAGGCGAGCAGTACTTC; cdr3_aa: CASSLNLGVGEQYF
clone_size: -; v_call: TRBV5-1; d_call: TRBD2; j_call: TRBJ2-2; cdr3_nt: TGCGCCAGCAGCTCGGGACTAGCGGGAAACACCGGGGAGCTGTTTTTT; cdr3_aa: CASSSGLAGNTGELFF
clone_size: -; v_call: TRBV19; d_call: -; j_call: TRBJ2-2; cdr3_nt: TGTGCCAGTAGTACAGGGATGACCGGGGAGCTGTTTTTT; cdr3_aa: CASSTGMTGELFF
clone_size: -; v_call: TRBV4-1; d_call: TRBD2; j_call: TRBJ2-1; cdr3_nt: TGCGCCAGCAGCCAAGACCGAGGGACTAGGAGGAATGAGCAGTTCTTC; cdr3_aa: CASSQDRGTRRNEQFF
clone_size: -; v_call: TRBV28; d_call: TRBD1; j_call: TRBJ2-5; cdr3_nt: TGTGCCAGCAGTGCGACAGGGGAACAGACCCAGTACTTC; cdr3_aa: CASSATGEQTQYF
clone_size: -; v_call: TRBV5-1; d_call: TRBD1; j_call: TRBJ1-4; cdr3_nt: TGCGCCAGCAGTGGACAGGGTGCTAATGAAAAACTGTTTTTT; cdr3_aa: CASSGQGANEKLFF
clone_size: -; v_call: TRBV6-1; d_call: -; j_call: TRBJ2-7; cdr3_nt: TGTGCCAGCAGTGAAAGGTACAGGGCTACCTTCCAGCAGTACTTC; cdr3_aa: CASSERYRATFQQYF
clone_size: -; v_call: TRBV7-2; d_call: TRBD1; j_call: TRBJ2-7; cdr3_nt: TGTGCCAGCAGTCGGGGACAGGGCTACGAGCAGTACTTC; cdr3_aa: CASSRGQGYEQYF
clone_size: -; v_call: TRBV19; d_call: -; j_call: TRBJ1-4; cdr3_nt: TGTGCCAGTAGTGTTCAAAATGAAAAACTGTTTTTT; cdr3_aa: CASSVQNEKLFF
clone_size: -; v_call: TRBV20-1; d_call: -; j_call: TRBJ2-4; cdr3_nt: TGCAGTCTCTCGGGGGTGAACATTCAGTACTTC; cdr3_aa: CSLSGVNIQYF
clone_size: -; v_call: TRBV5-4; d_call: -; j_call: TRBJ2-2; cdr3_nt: TGTGCCAGCAGCCCAAACCCCAGCTTCGGGGAGCTGTTTTTT; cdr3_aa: CASSPNPSFGELFF
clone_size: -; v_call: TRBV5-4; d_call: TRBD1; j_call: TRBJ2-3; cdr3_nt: TGTGCCAGCAGCTTGAAAGGGACAGGGGTAGATACGCAGTATTTT; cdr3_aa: CASSLKGTGVDTQYF
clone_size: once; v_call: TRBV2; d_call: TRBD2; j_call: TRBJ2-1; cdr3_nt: TGTGCCAGCTTATTGACTAGCGGGGCATACAATGAGCAGTTCTTC; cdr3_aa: CASLLTSGAYNEQFF
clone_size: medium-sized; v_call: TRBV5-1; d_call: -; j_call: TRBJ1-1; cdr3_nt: TGCGCCAGCAGCTTCGGGGATGGCACTGAAGCTTTCTTT; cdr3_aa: CASSFGDGTEAFF
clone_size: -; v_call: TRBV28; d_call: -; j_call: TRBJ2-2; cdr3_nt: TGTGCCAGCAATATGGCCGGGCGAACCGGGGAGCTGTTTTTT; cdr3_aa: CASNMAGRTGELFF
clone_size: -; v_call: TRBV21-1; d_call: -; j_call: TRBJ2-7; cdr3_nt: TGTGCCAGCAGCAAAGTCGGCAGACCACTCTCCTACGAGCAGTACTTC; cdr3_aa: CASSKVGRPLSYEQYF
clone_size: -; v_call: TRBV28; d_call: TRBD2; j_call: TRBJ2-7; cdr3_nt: TGTGCCAGCAGTTTAAGGGTCCTAGCGGGAAGCTACGAGCAGTACTTC; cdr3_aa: CASSLRVLAGSYEQYF
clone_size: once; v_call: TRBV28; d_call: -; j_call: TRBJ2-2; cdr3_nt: TGTGCCAGCACCCCCTCCCCCGCGAACACCGGGGAGCTGTTTTTT; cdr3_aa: CASTPSPANTGELFF
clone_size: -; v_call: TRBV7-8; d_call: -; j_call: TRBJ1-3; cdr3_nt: TGTGCCAGCAGCTTGGGGGGCCTTGGAAACACCATATATTTT; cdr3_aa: CASSLGGLGNTIYF
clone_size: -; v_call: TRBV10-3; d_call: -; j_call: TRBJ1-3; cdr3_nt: TGTGCCATCAGTGAGACAGGGACTGGAAACACCATATATTTT; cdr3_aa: CAISETGTGNTIYF
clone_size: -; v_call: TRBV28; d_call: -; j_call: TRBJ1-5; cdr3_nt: TGTGCCAGCAGTTCCATCCATCAGCCCCAGCATTTT; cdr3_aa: CASSSIHQPQHF
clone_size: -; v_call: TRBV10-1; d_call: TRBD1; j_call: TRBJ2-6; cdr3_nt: TGCGCCAGCAGTGAAGGGGGCACAGGTACGAGCTCTGGGGCCAACGTCCTGACTTTC; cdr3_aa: CASSEGGTGTSSGANVLTF
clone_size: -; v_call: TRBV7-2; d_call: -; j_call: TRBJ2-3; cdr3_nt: TGTGCCAGCAGCTTACGCAGGGGGGGCCCGGCGGATACGCAGTATTTT; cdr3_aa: CASSLRRGGPADTQYF
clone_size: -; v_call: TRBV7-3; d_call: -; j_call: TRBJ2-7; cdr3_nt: TGTGCCAGCAGTCCCTTTGCCCGATCAGGGCAGGTCGGCTACGAGCAGTACTTC; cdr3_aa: CASSPFARSGQVGYEQYF
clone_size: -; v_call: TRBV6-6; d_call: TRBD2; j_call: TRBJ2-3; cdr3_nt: TGTGCCAGCAGTTACGGGAGGGGCCAAAGCACAGATACGCAGTATTTT; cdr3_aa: CASSYGRGQSTDTQYF
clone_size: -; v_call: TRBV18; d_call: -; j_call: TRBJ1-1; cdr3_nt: TGTGCCAGCTCACCACGGACTAGTACTGAAGCTTTCTTT; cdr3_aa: CASSPRTSTEAFF